Ten or more counts support the clone carrying this T cell receptor beta chain. The target antigen is unknown. These data are taken from a study of T cell repertoires in cytomegalovirus infection. Study-level background: Both CMV infection and a matching HLA type were indicated by public TCR beta signatures.

TCRdb redid the calling of the reads with MiXCR, one entry per CDR3 protein. The sample lists about 310,000 distinct CDR3 sequences; 25% were seen once. Germline CDR1 and CDR2: SGHTA and FQGNSA. Trimming stripped 3 bases from V and 0 bases from J, with 8 bases between. The CDR3 totals 14 residues. Study results and limitations: CMV-specific TCR beta clonotypes restricted by HLA-C dominated the ex vivo response.

The rearrangement uses TRBV7-2 and TRBJ1-1, with D possibly matching TRBD1 (5 bases). The sequencing used cultured PBMCs, collected from culture after CMV antigen stimulation. This clonotype was obtained from a human donor in good health (CMV status not recorded). Some clones in this sample may be carry-over from other donors' samples. The CDR3 here is CASSLEGLNTEAFF. Written as DNA, the CDR3 is TGTGCCAGCAGCTTGGAGGGGCTGAACACTGAAGCTTTCTTT.